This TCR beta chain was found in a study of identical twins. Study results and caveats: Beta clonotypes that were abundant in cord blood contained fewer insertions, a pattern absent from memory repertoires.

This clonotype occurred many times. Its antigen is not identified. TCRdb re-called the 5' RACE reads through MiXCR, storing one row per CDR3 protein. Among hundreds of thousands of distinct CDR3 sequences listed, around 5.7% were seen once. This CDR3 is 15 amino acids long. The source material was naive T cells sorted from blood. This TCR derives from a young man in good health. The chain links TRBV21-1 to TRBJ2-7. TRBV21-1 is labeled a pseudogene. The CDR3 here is CASSNKRHSYYEQYV. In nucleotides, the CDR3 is TGTGCCAGCAGCAATAAAAGGCATTCCTACTACGAGCAGTACGTC.